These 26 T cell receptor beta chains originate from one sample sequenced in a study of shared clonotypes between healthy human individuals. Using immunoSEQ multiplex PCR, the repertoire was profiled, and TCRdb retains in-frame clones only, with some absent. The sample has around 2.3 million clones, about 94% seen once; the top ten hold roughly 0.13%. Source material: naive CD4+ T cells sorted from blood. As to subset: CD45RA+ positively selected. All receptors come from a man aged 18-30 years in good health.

The CDR3 DNA is TGTGCCAGCAGTTCACTCGGGGTGGTCACCGGGGAGCTGTTTTTT. Translated: CASSSLGVVTGELFF. The chain uses TRBV6-6 and TRBJ2-2; D is possibly TRBD2 (5 bases). V was cut by 4 bases and J by 4 bases, with 13 bases left in between. There are 15 residues in the CDR3. Germline-derived CDR1 and CDR2 are MNHNY and SVGAGI (reference sequence).

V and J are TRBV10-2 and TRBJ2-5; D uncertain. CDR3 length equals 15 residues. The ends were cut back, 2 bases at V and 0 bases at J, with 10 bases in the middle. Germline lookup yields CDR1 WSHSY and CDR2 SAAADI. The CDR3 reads CASSERFTNQETQYF. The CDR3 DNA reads TGCGCCAGCAGTGAGAGATTCACAAACCAAGAGACCCAGTACTTC.

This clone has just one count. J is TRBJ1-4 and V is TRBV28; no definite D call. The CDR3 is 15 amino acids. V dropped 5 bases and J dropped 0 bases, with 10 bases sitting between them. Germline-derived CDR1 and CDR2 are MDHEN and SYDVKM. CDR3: CASSPPSATNEKLFF. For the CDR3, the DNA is TGTGCCAGCAGTCCCCCCAGTGCAACTAATGAAAAACTGTTTTTT.

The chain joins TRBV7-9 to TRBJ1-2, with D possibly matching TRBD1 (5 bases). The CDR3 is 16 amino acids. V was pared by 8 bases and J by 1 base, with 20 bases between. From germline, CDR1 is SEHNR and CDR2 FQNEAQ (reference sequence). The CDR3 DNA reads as TGTGCCAGCGTTCTTACAGGCTGGGGAATTAACTATGGCTACACCTTC. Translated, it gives CASVLTGWGINYGYTF.

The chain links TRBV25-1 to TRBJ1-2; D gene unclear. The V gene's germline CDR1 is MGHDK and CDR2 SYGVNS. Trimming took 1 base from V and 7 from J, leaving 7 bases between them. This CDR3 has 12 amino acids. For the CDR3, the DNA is TGTGCCAGCAGTGAATCCAGTCGTGGCTACACCTTC. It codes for CASSESSRGYTF.

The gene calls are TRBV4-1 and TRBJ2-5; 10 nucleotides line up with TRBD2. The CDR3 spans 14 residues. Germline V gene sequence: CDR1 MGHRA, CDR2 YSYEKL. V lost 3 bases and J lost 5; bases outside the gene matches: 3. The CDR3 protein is CASSHLAGVETQYF. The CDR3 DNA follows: TGCGCCAGCAGCCACCTAGCGGGAGTTGAGACCCAGTACTTC.

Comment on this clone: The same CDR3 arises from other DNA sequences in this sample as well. CDR3 in DNA: TGTGCCAGCAGCCACAGCGGGGGCACTGAAGCTTTCTTT. It yields the protein CASSHSGGTEAFF. The chain has TRBV7-9 and TRBJ1-1, with TRBD1 as a possible D gene (5 bases). The CDR3 runs to 13 residues. Trimming shortened V by 5 bases and J by 4 bases, and 11 bases separated the two germline ends. Germline CDR1 is SEHNR and CDR2 is FQNEAQ (reference sequence).

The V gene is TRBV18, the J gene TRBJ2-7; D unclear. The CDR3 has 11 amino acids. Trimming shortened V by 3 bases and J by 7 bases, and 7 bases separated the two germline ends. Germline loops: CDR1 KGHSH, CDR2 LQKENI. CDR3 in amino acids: CASSPDQEQYF. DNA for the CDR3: TGTGCCAGCTCACCCGATCAAGAGCAGTACTTC.

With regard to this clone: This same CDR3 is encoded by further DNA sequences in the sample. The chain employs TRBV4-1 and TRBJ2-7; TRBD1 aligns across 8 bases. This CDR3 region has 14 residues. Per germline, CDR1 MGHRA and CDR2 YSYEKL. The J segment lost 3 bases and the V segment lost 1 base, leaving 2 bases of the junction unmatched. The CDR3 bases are TGCGCCAGCAGCCAAGCCGGACAGGGCTACGAGCAGTACTTC. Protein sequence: CASSQAGQGYEQYF.

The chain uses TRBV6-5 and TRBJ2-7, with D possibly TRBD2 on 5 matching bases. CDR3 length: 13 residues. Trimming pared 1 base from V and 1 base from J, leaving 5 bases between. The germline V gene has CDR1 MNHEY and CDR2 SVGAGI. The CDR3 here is CASSYWESYEQYF. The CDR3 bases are TGTGCCAGCAGTTACTGGGAGTCCTACGAGCAGTACTTC.

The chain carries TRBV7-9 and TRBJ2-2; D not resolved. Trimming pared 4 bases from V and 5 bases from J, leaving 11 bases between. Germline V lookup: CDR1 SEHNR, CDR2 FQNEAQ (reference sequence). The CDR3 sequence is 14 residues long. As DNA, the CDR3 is TGTGCCAGCAGCTCCTGGTACTCTACCGGGGAGCTGTTTTTT. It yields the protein CASSSWYSTGELFF. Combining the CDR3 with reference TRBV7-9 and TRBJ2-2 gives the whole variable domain DTGVSQNPRHKITKRGQNVTFRCDPISEHNRLYWYRQTLGQGPEFLTYFQNEAQLEKSRLLSDRFSAERPKGSFSTLEIQRTEQGDSAMYLCASSSWYSTGELFFGEGSRLTVL.

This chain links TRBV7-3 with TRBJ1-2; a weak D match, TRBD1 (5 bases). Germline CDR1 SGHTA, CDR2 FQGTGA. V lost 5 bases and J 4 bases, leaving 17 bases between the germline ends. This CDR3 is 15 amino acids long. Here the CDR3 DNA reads TGTGCCAGCAGCCCGCGGGCAGGGTTAGGCTATGGCTACACCTTC. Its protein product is CASSPRAGLGYGYTF. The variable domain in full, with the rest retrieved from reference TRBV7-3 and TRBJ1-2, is GAGVSQTPSNKVTEKGKYVELRCDPISGHTALYWYRQSLGQGPEFLIYFQGTGAADDSGLPNDRFFAVRPEGSVSTLKIQRTERGDSAVYLCASSPRAGLGYGYTFGSGTRLTVV.

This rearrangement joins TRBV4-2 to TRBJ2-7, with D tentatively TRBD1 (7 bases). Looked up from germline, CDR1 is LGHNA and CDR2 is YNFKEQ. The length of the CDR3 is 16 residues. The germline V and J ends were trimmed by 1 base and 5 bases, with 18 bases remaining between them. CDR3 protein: CASSQGDRAWEDEQYF. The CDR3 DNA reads TGTGCCAGCAGCCAAGGGGACAGAGCTTGGGAGGACGAGCAGTACTTC.

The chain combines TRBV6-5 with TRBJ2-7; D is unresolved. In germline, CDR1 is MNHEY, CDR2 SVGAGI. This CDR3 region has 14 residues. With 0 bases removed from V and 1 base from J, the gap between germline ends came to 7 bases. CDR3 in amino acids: CASSYSIPSYEQYF. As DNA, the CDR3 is TGTGCCAGCAGTTACTCCATCCCTTCCTACGAGCAGTACTTC.

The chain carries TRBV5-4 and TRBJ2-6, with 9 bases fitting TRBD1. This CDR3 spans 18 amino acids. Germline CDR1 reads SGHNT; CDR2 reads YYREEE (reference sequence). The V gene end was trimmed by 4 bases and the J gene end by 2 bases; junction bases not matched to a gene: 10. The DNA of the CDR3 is TGTGCCAGCAGCACCCCTCGGGACAGGGAGGCTGGGGCCAACGTCCTGACTTTC. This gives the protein CASSTPRDREAGANVLTF.

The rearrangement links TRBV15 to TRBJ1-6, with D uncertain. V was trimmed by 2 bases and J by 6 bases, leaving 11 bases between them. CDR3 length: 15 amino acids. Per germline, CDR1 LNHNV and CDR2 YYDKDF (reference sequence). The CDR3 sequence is CATSRSRVGNSPLHF. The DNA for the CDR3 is TGTGCCACCAGCAGATCCCGGGTCGGTAATTCACCCCTCCACTTT.

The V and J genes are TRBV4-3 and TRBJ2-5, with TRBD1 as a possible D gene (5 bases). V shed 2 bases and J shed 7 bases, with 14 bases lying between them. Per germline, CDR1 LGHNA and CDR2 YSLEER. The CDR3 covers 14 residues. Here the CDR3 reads CASSQKRGYGTQYF. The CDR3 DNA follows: TGCGCCAGCAGCCAAAAAAGGGGTTATGGGACCCAGTACTTC.

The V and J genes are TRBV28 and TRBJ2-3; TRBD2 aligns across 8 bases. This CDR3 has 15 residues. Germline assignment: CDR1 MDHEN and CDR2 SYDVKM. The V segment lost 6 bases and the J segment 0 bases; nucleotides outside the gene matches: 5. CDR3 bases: TGTGCCAGCAGGCCCAGCGGGAGTAGCACAGATACGCAGTATTTT. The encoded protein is CASRPSGSSTDTQYF.

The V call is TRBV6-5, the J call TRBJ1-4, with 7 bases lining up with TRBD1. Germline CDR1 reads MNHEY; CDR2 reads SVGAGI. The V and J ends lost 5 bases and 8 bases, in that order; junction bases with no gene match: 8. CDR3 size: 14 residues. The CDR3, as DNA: TGTGCCAGCAGTCCCCGGGACAGAGACGAAAAACTGTTTTTT. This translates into CASSPRDRDEKLFF.

The DNA of the CDR3 is TGTGCCAGCAGCTTGGCGCCCCACAGGGAAGAGACCCAGTACTTC. It yields the protein CASSLAPHREETQYF. V and J are TRBV7-9 and TRBJ2-5; perhaps TRBD1 as D (6 bases). Trimming stripped 3 bases from V and 3 bases from J, with 14 bases between. Germline V gene data show CDR1 as SEHNR and CDR2 as FQNEAQ (reference sequence). The CDR3 covers 15 residues.

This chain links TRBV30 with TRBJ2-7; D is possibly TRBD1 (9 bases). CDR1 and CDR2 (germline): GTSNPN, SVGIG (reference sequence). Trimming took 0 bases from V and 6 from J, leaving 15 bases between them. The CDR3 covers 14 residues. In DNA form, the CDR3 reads TGTGCCTGGAGTGTGACAGGGGGACTAGGCGAGCAGTACTTC. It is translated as CAWSVTGGLGEQYF.

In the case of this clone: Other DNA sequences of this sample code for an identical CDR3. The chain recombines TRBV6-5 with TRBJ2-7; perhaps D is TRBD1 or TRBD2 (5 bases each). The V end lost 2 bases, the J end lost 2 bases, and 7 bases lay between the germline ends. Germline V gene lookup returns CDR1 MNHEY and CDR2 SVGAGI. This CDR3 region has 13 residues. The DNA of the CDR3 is TGTGCCAGCAGTTACGGGGGACCCTACGAGCAGTACTTC. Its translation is CASSYGGPYEQYF.

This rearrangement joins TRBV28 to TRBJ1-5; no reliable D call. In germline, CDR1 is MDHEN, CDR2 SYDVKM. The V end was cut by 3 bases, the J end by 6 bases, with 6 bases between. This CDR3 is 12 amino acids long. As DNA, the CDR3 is TGTGCCAGCAGTTTTAATATTCAGCCCCAGCATTTT. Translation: CASSFNIQPQHF.

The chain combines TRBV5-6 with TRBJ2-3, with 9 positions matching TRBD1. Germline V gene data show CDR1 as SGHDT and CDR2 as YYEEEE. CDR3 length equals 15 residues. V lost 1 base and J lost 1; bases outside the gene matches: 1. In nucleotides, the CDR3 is TGTGCCAGCAGCTTGAGGGACAGGGGCACAGATACGCAGTATTTT. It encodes CASSLRDRGTDTQYF.

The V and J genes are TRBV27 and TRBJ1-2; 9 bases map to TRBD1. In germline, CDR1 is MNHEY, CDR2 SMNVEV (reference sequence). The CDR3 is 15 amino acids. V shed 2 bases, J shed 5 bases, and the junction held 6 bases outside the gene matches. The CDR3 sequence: CASSLTTGTGYGYTF. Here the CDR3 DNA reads TGTGCCAGCAGTTTAACTACCGGGACAGGGTATGGCTACACCTTC.

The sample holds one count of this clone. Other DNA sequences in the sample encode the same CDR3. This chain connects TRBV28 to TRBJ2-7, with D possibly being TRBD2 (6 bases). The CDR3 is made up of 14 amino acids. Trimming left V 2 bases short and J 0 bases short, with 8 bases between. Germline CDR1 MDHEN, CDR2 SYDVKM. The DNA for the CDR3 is TGTGCCAGCAGTTTAGCGGGGAGCTCCTACGAGCAGTACTTC. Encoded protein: CASSLAGSSYEQYF.